This TCR beta chain was profiled in a study of early T cells in non-severe SARS-CoV-2 infection. As for the study in general: Sequencing was performed on bulk RNA from unsorted whole blood, leaving chains unpaired.

Individually, cDNA molecules had unique molecular identifiers attached to them. In TCRdb, the 5' RACE reads were re-called with MiXCR into one record per CDR3 protein. The table shows tens of thousands of distinct CDR3 sequences, with around 4.5% occurring only once. Points from the study as a whole: Lookups in VDJdb leaned toward anti-spike CD8 responses and missed private and CD4 specificities.

This CDR3 spans 14 amino acids. Per the germline V gene, CDR1 is DFQATT and CDR2 is SNEGSKA (reference sequence). The trim removed 3 bases at V and 3 bases at J, leaving 6 bases unmatched. Notes on this clonotype: Its target is unknown.

The chain has TRBV20-1 and TRBJ1-1, with TRBD1 identical over 8 bases. The sequencing input was whole blood. The clonotype was recovered from an adult who was a healthcare worker with PCR-confirmed SARS-CoV-2 infection or an uninfected control (not recorded which). CDR3 residues: CSASRTGKDTEAFF. DNA of the CDR3: TGCAGTGCTAGTCGGACAGGGAAGGACACTGAAGCTTTCTTT.